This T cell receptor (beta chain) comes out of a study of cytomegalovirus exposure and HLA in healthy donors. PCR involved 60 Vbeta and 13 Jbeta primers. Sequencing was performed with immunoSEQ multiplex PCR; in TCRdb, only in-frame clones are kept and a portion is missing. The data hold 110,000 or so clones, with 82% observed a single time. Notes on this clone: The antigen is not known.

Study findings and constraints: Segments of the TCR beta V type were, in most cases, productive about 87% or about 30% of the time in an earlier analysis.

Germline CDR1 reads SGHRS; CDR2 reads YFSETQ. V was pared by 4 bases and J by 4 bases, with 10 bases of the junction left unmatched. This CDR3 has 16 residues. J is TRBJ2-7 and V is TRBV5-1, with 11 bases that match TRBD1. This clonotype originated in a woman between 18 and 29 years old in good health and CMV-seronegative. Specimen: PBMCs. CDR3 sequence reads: CASSPTTGTGGYEQYF. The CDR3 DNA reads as TGCGCCAGCAGCCCAACAACCGGGACAGGGGGATACGAGCAGTACTTC.